Included here is one TCR beta chain sequence, with context. What it binds is not known. The source of the sample is a study of T-cell memory formation after mild COVID-19. Overall study: Among the donors, TCR clusters were largely specific to each donor. Findings and limits, study-wide: Of the contracting clones, CD4+ ones lay mainly in CM and EM, and CD8+ ones in EMRA.

The CDR3 length is 15 residues. The ends were cut back, 1 base at V and 9 bases at J, with 18 bases in the middle. Germline values: CDR1 SGHTA, CDR2 FQGNSA. Barcoded TCR alpha and TCR beta cDNA libraries with UMIs came from 5'RACE using constant-segment primers. Using its own MiXCR run on the 5' RACE reads, TCRdb lists one record per CDR3 protein. The sample contains hundreds of thousands of distinct CDR3 sequences, 20% of which appear only once. The origin of this receptor is an adult woman who had mild COVID-19 (a few samples of this study predate the infection). Cell type and time point are not known. The sequencing sample was made of PBMCs or a T cell subset sorted from them (not recorded which). This rearrangement joins TRBV7-2 to TRBJ2-5; D is possibly TRBD1 or TRBD2 (5 bases each). CDR3 region: CASSLDQGRLRAQYF. CDR3 DNA: TGTGCCAGCAGCTTAGATCAGGGACGTTTGAGGGCCCAGTACTTC.